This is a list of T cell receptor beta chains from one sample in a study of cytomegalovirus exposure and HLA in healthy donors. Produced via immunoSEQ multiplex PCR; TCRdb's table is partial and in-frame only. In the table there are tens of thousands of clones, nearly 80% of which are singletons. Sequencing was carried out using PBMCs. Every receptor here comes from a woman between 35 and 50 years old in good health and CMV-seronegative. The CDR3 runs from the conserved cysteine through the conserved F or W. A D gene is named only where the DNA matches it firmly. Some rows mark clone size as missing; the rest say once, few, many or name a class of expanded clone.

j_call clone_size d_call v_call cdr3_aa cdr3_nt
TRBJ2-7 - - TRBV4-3 CASSQGTAGVYEQYF TGCGCCAGCAGCCAAGGGACTGCCGGAGTTTACGAGCAGTACTTC
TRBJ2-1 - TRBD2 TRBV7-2 CASSLGGSSGGPYNEQFF TGTGCCAGCAGCTTAGGGGGCTCTAGCGGGGGACCCTACAATGAGCAGTTCTTC
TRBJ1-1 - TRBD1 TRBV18 CASSPPGQGGMNTEAFF TGTGCCAGCTCACCACCGGGACAAGGGGGCATGAACACTGAAGCTTTCTTT
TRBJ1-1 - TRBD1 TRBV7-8 CASSHRRDRGSEAFF TGTGCCAGCAGCCACCGTAGGGACAGGGGGAGTGAAGCTTTCTTT
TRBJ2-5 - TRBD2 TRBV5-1 CASSLVLAVQETQYF TGCGCCAGCAGCTTGGTCCTAGCGGTTCAAGAGACCCAGTACTTC
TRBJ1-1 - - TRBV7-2 CASSPRRGGTEAFF TGTGCCAGCAGCCCCAGGCGAGGGGGCACTGAAGCTTTCTTT
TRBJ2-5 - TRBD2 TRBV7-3 CASSSGTSLETQYF TGTGCCAGCAGCTCCGGGACTAGTCTAGAGACCCAGTACTTC
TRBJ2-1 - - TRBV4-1 CASSQVSGWTEQFF TGCGCCAGCAGCCAAGTATCAGGGTGGACTGAGCAGTTCTTC
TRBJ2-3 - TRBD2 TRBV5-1 CASSSPAGGTDTQYF TGCGCCAGCAGCTCCCCGGCGGGGGGCACAGATACGCAGTATTTT
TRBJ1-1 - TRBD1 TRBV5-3 CARSTNTETGGVTEAFF TGTGCCAGAAGCACCAATACCGAGACAGGGGGTGTCACTGAAGCTTTCTTT
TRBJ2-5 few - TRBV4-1 CASSQADSEETQYF TGCGCCAGCAGCCAAGCGGACTCCGAAGAGACCCAGTACTTC
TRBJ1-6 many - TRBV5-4 CASSLGRAGNSPLHF TGTGCCAGCAGCTTGGGCAGGGCCGGTAATTCACCCCTCCACTTT
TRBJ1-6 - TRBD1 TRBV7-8 CASSLEGQNYNSPLHF TGTGCCAGCAGCTTGGAGGGACAGAACTATAATTCACCCCTCCACTTT
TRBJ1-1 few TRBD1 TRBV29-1 CSATGGEGTAEAFF TGCAGCGCAACAGGGGGCGAAGGGACAGCTGAAGCTTTCTTT
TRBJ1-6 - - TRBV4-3 CASSQDSGRRSNPLHF TGCGCCAGCAGCCAAGATAGTGGGCGCAGGTCGAACCCCCTCCACTTT
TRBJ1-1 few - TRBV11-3 CASSLGGSGNTEAFF TGTGCCAGCAGCTTGGGGGGTTCGGGAAACACTGAAGCTTTCTTT
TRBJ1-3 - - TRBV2 CASRPGGASGNTIYF TGTGCCAGCAGGCCGGGGGGCGCTTCTGGAAACACCATATATTTT
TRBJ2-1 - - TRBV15 CATGEVGGDNEQFF TGTGCCACCGGGGAGGTGGGGGGAGACAATGAGCAGTTCTTC
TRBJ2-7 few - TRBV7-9 CASSLAGGTYEQYF TGTGCCAGCAGCTTAGCTGGGGGGACCTACGAGCAGTACTTC
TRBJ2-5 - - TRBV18 CASSPTAAQETQYF TGTGCCAGCTCACCAACAGCGGCCCAAGAGACCCAGTACTTC
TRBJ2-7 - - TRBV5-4 CASSPRTGGLSYEQYF TGTGCCAGCAGCCCTAGGACGGGGGGCCTCTCCTACGAGCAGTACTTC
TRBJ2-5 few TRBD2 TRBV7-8 CASSLGLAARGTQYF TGTGCCAGCAGCTTAGGACTAGCGGCCCGAGGGACCCAGTACTTC
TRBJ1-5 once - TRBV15 CATSRDPGGHQPQHF TGTGCCACCAGCAGAGATCCGGGGGGGCATCAGCCCCAGCATTTT
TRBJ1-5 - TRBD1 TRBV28 CASSSRQGAAGAQHF TGTGCCAGCAGTTCGAGACAGGGGGCGGCCGGAGCCCAGCATTTT
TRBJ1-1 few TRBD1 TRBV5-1 CATRTGGGGNTEAFF TGCGCCACCAGGACAGGGGGGGGTGGGAACACTGAAGCTTTCTTT
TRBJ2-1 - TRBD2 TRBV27 CASSPPGTRQGEQFF TGTGCCAGCAGTCCTCCCGGGACTAGGCAAGGTGAGCAGTTCTTC
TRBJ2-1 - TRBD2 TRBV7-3 CASTNVAGQGEQFF TGTGCCAGCACCAACGTAGCGGGCCAAGGTGAGCAGTTCTTC
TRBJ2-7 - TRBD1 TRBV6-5 CASSPGTGRYEQYF TGTGCCAGCAGCCCCGGGACAGGGAGATACGAGCAGTACTTC
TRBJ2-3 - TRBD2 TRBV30 CAWSVQAGGPDTQYF TGTGCCTGGAGTGTACAAGCGGGGGGCCCAGATACGCAGTATTTT
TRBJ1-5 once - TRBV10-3 CAISESAGAGNQPQHF TGTGCCATCAGTGAGTCCGCAGGGGCCGGCAATCAGCCCCAGCATTTT
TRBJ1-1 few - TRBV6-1 CASSEVRAGTEAFF TGTGCCAGCAGTGAGGTCAGGGCAGGGACTGAAGCTTTCTTT
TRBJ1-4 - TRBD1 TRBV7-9 CASSLGTGKNEKLFF TGTGCCAGCAGCTTGGGGACAGGGAAAAATGAAAAACTGTTTTTT
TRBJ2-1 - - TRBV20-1 CSARIQGEQFF TGCAGTGCTAGGATACAGGGAGAGCAGTTCTTC
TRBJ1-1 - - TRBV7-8 CASSLGGWMNTEAFF TGTGCCAGCAGCTTGGGAGGTTGGATGAACACTGAAGCTTTCTTT
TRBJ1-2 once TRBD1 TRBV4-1 CASSQQRQGAYGYTF TGCGCCAGCAGCCAACAAAGACAGGGCGCATACGGCTACACCTTC
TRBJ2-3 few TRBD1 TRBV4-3 CASSYSGQGGDTQYF TGCGCCAGCAGCTACTCGGGACAGGGAGGAGATACGCAGTATTTT
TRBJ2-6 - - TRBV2 CASTLEGANVLTF TGTGCCAGCACCCTTGAGGGGGCCAACGTCCTGACTTTC
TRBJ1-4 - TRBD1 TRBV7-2 CASSLRLQRGTGVEKLFF TGTGCCAGCAGCTTACGGCTGCAGCGGGGGACAGGGGTTGAAAAACTGTTTTTT
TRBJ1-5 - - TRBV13 CASSQGHINQPQHF TGTGCCAGCAGCCAGGGACATATCAATCAGCCCCAGCATTTT
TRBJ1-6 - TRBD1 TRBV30 CAWGPPQGNSPLHF TGTGCCTGGGGCCCCCCACAGGGGAATTCACCCCTCCACTTT
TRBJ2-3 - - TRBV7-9 CASSSLVREQYF TGTGCCAGCAGCAGCTTAGTTCGTGAGCAGTATTTT
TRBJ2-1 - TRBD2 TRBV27 CASRLAGVLGDNEQFF TGTGCCAGCAGACTAGCGGGGGTTCTTGGGGACAATGAGCAGTTCTTC
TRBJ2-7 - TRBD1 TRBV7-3 CASSPTGSPYEQYF TGTGCCAGCAGCCCGACAGGGTCCCCCTACGAGCAGTACTTC
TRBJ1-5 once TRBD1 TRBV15 CATSIGTGAAQPQHF TGTGCCACCAGCATAGGGACAGGGGCGGCTCAGCCCCAGCATTTT
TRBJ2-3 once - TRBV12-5 CASGLVFRTAKTDTQYF TGTGCTAGTGGTTTGGTGTTTAGGACAGCTAAGACAGATACGCAGTATTTT
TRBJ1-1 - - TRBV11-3 CASSRGEGGAFF TGTGCCAGCAGCCGGGGGGAGGGAGGAGCTTTCTTT
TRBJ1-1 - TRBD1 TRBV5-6 CASSSITGAAYTEAFF TGTGCCAGCAGCTCGATAACAGGGGCGGCCTACACTGAAGCTTTCTTT
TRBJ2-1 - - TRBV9 CASSGLRTSSYNEQFF TGTGCCAGCAGCGGTTTGCGGACAAGCTCCTACAATGAGCAGTTCTTC
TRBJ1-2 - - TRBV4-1 CASQAPGEGNYGYTF TGCGCCAGCCAAGCTCCCGGGGAGGGGAACTATGGCTACACCTTC
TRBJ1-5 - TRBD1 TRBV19 CASSIGQGSNQPQHF TGTGCCAGTAGTATAGGACAGGGAAGCAATCAGCCCCAGCATTTT
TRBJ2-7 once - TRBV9 CASSVSPSGEQYF TGTGCCAGCAGCGTCTCGCCCTCGGGAGAGCAGTACTTC
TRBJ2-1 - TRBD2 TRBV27 CASSPRTSGDWNEQFF TGTGCCAGCAGTCCGCGGACTAGCGGGGATTGGAATGAGCAGTTCTTC
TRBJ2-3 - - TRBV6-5 CASSYVGGADLDTQYF TGTGCCAGCAGTTACGTGGGGGGGGCCGATCTCGATACGCAGTATTTT
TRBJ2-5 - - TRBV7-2 CASSSWASQETQYF TGTGCCAGCAGCTCCTGGGCCTCTCAAGAGACCCAGTACTTC
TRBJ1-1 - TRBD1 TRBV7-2 CASSLAGTENTEAFF TGTGCCAGCAGCTTAGCCGGGACAGAGAACACTGAAGCTTTCTTT